A selection of T cell receptor beta chains follows, all from one sample in a study of shared clonotypes between healthy human individuals. Repertoires were generated with immunoSEQ multiplex PCR, while TCRdb's copy carries only in-frame clones and drops some. The sample yields about 2.3 million clones, around 93% seen once. Sample: naive CD4+ T cells from PBMCs. The receptor source for this set is a young man in good health. Some clones in this sample may be carry-over from other donors' samples. Each CDR3 is given with its conserved first and last residue. Fields, in order: CDR3 length, V gene, D gene, CDR3 protein. A D gene is named only where the DNA matches it firmly.

>17|TRBV28|NA
CASSPRRGILSNQPQHF
>13|TRBV30|NA
CAWSRQRDYGYTF
>17|TRBV6-1|NA
CASSEGFRRSIQETQYF
>15|TRBV28|NA
CASSFPARRGEKLFF
>15|TRBV5-8|NA
CASSRGTLQGTEAFF
>15|TRBV21-1|NA
CASGEGQDAPYGYTF
>14|TRBV18|TRBD1
CASSQGTGAGELFF
>14|TRBV9|TRBD2
CASSASGGRTEQFF
>17|TRBV19|NA
CASSIGSGVRSNQPQHF
>14|TRBV6-5|NA
CASSPSGRDEKLFF
>11|TRBV19|NA
CASSMGYGYTF
>15|TRBV28|TRBD2
CASSRTSGTYNEQFF
>11|TRBV7-3|NA
CASSSADTQYF
>14|TRBV28|TRBD1
CASSLTGVGEKLFF
>15|TRBV5-6|TRBD1
CASSLLGQGANVLTF
>10|TRBV2|NA
CASMNGELFF
>14|TRBV28|NA
CATTPGGGQETQYF
>17|TRBV18|TRBD1
CASSPSPGTGPGNTIYF
>16|TRBV5-1|NA
CASSEDTSGGANVLTF
>14|TRBV7-6|NA
CASSYGASGNTIYF
>14|TRBV28|NA
CASNRGKGRNEQFF
>15|TRBV28|NA
CASSLWAGGNTEAFF
>15|TRBV7-3|NA
CASSLNVPGTDTQYF
>16|TRBV6-5|TRBD2
CASSYASGRGRREQYF
>14|TRBV18|NA
CASSPTGEWNTIYF
>13|TRBV11-3|TRBD1
CASSSGGTGELFF
>13|TRBV2|NA
CASSERIRYGYTF
>14|TRBV7-2|TRBD1
CASSFYRGGNTIYF
>15|TRBV18|TRBD2
CASSPSRGSVNEQFF
>14|TRBV28|NA
CASSLSQGGTEAFF
>13|TRBV19|NA
CASTAGGDYGYTF
>14|TRBV10-2|TRBD2
CASGGAVAGNEQFF
>16|TRBV30|NA
CAWSVRDTYSYNEQFF
>12|TRBV7-9|NA
CASSSTGYGYTF
>14|TRBV5-5|NA
CASSLVGDNQPQHF
>15|TRBV6-1|NA
CASKVRVLSNQPQHF
>14|TRBV28|NA
CASRAGRSYNEQFF
>15|TRBV7-3|NA
CASSLVSTSTDTQYF
>14|TRBV7-2|NA
CASSLGGHDYGYTF
>13|TRBV6-1|NA
CASSELGNQPQHF
>13|TRBV30|TRBD2
CAWSPSGYNEQFF
>15|TRBV5-6|NA
CASSLSFVGSTEAFF
>12|TRBV29-1|NA
CSTRSEGYEQYF
>15|TRBV7-9|NA
CASSLSGAGANEQYF
>16|TRBV19|TRBD2
CASSPFSGRATDTQYF
>15|TRBV18|TRBD1
CASSLGTDSYNEQFF
>18|TRBV4-3|TRBD2
CASTRELAGVRVTDTQYF
>14|TRBV7-3|NA
CASSASGTYNEQFF
>15|TRBV28|NA
CASSPPGASNNEQFF
>14|TRBV5-1|NA
CASSLGGHRETQYF
>13|TRBV2|NA
CASSEEVTDTQYF
>16|TRBV5-1|NA
CASSLGSRAGANVLTF
>14|TRBV27|NA
CASSKDYSQETQYF
>15|TRBV4-3|NA
CASSQEGLNTGELFF